This record looks at one T cell receptor beta chain sequence and its context. These data originate in a study of T-cell memory formation after mild COVID-19. Researchers used 5'RACE with constant-segment primers to make TCR alpha and TCR beta cDNA libraries that carry sample barcodes and UMIs. TCRdb ran MiXCR on the 5' RACE reads and lists one entry per CDR3 protein. This sample carries roughly 200,000 distinct CDR3 sequences, about 20% of them seen once, and the ten largest clones take 23%. Germline V CDR1 and CDR2: SEHNR, FQNEAQ (reference sequence). The junction had 14 bases not matched to a gene; V was cut back by 8 bases and J by 15 bases. The CDR3 has 12 residues.

The J gene is TRBJ2-3, the V gene TRBV7-9; 7 nucleotides line up with TRBD2. Sequencing was done on a sample of PBMCs or a T cell subset sorted from them (not recorded which). The TCR was taken from an adult woman who had mild COVID-19 (a few samples of this study predate the infection). Cell type and time point are not known. Written as DNA, the CDR3 is TGTGCCAGCGGGTACGGGGCGGGAGCCCGATATTTT. Protein: CASGYGAGARYF.